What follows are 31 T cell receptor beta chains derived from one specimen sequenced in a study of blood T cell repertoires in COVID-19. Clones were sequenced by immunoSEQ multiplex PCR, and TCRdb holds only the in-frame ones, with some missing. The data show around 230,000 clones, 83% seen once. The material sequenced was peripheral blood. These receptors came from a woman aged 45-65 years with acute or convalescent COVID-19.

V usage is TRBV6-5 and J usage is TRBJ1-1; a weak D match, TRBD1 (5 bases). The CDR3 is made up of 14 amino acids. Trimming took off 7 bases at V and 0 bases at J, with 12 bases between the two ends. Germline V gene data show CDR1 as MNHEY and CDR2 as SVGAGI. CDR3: CASTIGGLNTEAFF. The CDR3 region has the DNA TGTGCCAGCACGATCGGGGGTCTGAACACTGAAGCTTTCTTT.

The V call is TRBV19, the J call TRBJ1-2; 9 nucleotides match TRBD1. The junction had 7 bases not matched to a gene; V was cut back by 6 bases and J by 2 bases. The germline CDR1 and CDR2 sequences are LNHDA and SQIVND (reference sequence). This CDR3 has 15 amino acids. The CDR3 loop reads CASRWGQGRNYGYTF. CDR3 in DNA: TGTGCCAGTAGGTGGGGACAGGGCCGAAACTATGGCTACACCTTC.

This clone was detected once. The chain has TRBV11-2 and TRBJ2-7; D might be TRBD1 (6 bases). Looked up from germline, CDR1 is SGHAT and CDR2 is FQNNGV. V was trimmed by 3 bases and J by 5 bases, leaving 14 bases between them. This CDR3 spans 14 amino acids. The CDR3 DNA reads TGTGCCAGCAGCTTCCCGGACAGTATCAACGAGCAGTACTTC. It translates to CASSFPDSINEQYF.

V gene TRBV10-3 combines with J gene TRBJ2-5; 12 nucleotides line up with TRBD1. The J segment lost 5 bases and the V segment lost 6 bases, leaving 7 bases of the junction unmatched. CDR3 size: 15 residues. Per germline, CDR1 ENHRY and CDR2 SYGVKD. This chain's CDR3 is CAIRPGTGGDETQYF. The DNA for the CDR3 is TGTGCCATCAGACCCGGGACAGGGGGCGATGAGACCCAGTACTTC.

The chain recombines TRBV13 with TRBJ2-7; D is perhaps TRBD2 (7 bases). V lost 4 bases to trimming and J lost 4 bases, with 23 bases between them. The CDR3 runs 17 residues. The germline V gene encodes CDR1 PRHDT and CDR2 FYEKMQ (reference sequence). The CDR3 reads CASSYLGDRGGKYEQYF. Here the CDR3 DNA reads TGTGCCAGCAGCTACCTGGGAGATAGGGGGGGAAAATACGAGCAGTACTTC.

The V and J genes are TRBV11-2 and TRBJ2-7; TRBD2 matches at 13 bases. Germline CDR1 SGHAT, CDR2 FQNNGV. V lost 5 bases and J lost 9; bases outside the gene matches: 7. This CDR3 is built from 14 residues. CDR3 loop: CASSLGLAGAGQYF. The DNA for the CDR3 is TGTGCCAGCAGCCTAGGACTAGCGGGAGCGGGGCAGTACTTC.

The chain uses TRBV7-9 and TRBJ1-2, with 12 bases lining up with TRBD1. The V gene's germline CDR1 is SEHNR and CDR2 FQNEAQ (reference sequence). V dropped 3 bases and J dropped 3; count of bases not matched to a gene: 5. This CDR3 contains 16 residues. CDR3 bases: TGTGCCAGCAGCTTTGGGACAGGGGGCGAAGACTATGGCTACACCTTC. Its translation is CASSFGTGGEDYGYTF. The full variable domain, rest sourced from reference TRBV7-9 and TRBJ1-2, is DTGVSQNPRHKITKRGQNVTFRCDPISEHNRLYWYRQTLGQGPEFLTYFQNEAQLEKSRLLSDRFSAERPKGSFSTLEIQRTEQGDSAMYLCASSFGTGGEDYGYTFGSGTRLTVV.

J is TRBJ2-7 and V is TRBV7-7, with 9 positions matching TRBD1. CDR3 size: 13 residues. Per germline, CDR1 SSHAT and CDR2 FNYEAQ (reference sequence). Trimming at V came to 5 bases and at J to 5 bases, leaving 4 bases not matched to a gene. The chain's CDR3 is CASSPTGGHEQYF. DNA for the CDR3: TGTGCCAGCAGCCCTACAGGGGGCCACGAGCAGTACTTC.

The CDR3 sequence: CASSPPPYYEQYF. As DNA, the CDR3 is TGTGCCAGCAGCCCACCCCCCTACTACGAGCAGTACTTC. This chain connects TRBV7-9 to TRBJ2-7; D is unclear. CDR3 length: 13 amino acids. Trimming removed 5 bases at V and 3 bases at J, with 11 bases between. Germline V gives CDR1 SEHNR, CDR2 FQNEAQ (reference sequence).

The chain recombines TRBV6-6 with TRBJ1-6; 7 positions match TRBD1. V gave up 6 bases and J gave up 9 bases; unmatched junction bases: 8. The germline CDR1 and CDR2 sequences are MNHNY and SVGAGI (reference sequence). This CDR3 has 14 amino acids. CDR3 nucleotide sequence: TGTGCCAGCAGCGAAGGGGGCTGGGGTTCACCCCTCCACTTT. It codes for CASSEGGWGSPLHF.

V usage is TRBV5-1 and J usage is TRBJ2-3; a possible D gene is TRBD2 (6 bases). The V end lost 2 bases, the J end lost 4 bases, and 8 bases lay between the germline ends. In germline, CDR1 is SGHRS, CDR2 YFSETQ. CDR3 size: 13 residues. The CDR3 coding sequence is TGCGCCAGCAGCTTTAGCGGAGCAGATACGCAGTATTTT. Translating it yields CASSFSGADTQYF.

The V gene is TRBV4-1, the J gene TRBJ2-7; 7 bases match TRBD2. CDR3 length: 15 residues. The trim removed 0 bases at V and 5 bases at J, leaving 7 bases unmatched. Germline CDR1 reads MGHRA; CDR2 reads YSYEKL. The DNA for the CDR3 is TGCGCCAGCAGCCAAGAACTAGCGAGTGTTAACGAGCAGTACTTC. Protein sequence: CASSQELASVNEQYF.

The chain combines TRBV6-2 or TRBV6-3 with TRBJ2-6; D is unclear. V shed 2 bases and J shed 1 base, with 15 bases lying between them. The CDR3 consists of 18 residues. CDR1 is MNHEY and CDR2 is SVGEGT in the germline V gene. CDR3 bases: TGTGCCAGCAGTTACGACACTGGCAGCCAATCTGGGGCCAACGTCCTGACTTTC. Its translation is CASSYDTGSQSGANVLTF.

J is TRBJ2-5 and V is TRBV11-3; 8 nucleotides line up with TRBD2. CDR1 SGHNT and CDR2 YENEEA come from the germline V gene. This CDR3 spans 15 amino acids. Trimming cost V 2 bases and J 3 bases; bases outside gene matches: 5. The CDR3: CASSLRTAGEETQYF. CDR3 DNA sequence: TGTGCCAGCAGCTTAAGGACAGCGGGAGAAGAGACCCAGTACTTC.

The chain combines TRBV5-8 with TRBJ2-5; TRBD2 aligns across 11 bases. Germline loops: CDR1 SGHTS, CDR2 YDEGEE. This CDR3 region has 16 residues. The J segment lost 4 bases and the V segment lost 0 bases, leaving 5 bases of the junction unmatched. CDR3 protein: CASSLAETSGRETQYF. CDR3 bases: TGTGCCAGCAGCTTGGCCGAAACTAGCGGGAGAGAGACCCAGTACTTC.

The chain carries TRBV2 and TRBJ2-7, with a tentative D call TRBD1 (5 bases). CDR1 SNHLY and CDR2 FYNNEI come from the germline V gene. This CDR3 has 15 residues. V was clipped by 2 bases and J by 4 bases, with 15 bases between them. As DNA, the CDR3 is TGTGCCAGCAGTGAACGTATTATGGGGCCATACGAGCAGTACTTC. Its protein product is CASSERIMGPYEQYF.

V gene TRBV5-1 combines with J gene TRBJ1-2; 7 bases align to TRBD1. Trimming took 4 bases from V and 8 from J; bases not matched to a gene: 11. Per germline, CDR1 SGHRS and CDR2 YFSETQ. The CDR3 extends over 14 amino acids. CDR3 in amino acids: CASSPGQPGEGYTF. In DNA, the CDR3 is TGCGCCAGCAGCCCGGGACAGCCAGGTGAAGGCTACACCTTC. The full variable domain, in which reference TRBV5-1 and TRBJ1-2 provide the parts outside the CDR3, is KAGVTQTPRYLIKTRGQQVTLSCSPISGHRSVSWYQQTPGQGLQFLFEYFSETQRNKGNFPGRFSGRQFSNSRSEMNVSTLELGDSALYLCASSPGQPGEGYTFGSGTRLTVV.

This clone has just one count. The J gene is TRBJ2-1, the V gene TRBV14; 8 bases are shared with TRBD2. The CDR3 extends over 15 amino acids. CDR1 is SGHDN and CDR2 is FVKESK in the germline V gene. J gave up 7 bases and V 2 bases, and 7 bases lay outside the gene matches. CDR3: CASSQQGLALNEQFF. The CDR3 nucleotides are TGTGCCAGCAGCCAACAAGGACTAGCATTAAATGAGCAGTTCTTC. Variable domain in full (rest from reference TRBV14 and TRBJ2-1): EAGVTQFPSHSVIEKGQTVTLRCDPISGHDNLYWYRRVMGKEIKFLLHFVKESKQDESGMPNNRFLAERTGGTYSTLKVQPAELEDSGVYFCASSQQGLALNEQFFGPGTRLTVL.

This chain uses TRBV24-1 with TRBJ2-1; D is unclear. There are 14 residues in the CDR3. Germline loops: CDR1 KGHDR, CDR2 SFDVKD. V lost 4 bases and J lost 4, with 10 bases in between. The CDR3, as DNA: TGTGCCACCAGTGAGGCAGTTCCTTACAATGAGCAGTTCTTC. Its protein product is CATSEAVPYNEQFF.

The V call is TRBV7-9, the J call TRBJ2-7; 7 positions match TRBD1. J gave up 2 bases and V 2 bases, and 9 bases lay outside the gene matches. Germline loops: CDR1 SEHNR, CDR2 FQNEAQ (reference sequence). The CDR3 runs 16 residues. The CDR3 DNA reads TGTGCCAGCAGCTTACGACAGGGTGGGGGCCCCTACGAGCAGTACTTC. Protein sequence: CASSLRQGGGPYEQYF.

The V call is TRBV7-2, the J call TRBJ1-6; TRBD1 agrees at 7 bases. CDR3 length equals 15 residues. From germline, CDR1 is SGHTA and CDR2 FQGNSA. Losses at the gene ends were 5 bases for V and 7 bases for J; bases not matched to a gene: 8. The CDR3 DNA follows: TGTGCCAGCAGCGATTTACAGGGGAGGAATTCACCCCTCCACTTT. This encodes CASSDLQGRNSPLHF. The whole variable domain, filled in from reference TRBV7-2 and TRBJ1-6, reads GAGVSQSPSNKVTEKGKDVELRCDPISGHTALYWYRQSLGQGLEFLIYFQGNSAPDKSGLPSDRFSAERTGGSVSTLTIQRTQQEDSAVYLCASSDLQGRNSPLHFGNGTRLTVT.

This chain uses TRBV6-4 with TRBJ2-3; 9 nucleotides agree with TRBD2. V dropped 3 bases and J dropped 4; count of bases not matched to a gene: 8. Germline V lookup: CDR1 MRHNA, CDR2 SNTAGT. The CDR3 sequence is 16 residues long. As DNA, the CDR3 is TGTGCCAGCAGTGAAGCGGCGGGAGGGCGGGCAGATACGCAGTATTTT. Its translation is CASSEAAGGRADTQYF.

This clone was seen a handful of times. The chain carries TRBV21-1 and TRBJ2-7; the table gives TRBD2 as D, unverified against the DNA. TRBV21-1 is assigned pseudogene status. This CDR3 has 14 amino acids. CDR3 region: CASSKVESRDEQYF. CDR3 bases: TGTGCCAGCAGCAAAGTGGAATCTCGGGACGAGCAGTACTTC.

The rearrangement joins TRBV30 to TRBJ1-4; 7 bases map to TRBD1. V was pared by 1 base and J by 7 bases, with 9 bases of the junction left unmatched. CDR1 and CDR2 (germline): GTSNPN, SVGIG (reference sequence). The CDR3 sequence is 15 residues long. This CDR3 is CAWSAQQGNGEKLFF. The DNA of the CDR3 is TGTGCCTGGAGTGCGCAACAGGGGAATGGTGAAAAACTGTTTTTT.

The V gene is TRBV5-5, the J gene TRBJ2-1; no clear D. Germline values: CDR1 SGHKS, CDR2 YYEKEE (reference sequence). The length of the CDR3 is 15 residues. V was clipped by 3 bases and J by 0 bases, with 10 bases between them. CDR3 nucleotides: TGTGCCAGCAGCTCGAGGCAAAGCTCCTACAATGAGCAGTTCTTC. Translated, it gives CASSSRQSSYNEQFF.

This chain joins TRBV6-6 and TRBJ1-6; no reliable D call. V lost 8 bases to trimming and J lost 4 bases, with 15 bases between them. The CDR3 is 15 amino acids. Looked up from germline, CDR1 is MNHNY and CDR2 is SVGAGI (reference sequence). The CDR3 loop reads CASLVGDKYNSPLHF. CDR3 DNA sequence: TGTGCCAGCCTTGTAGGCGACAAATATAATTCACCCCTCCACTTT.

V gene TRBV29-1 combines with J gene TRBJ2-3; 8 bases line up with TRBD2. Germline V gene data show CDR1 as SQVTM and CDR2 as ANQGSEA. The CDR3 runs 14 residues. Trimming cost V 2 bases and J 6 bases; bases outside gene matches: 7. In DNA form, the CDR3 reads TGCAGCGTTGAAACAAGCGGGAGCGGCGATACGCAGTATTTT. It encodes CSVETSGSGDTQYF.

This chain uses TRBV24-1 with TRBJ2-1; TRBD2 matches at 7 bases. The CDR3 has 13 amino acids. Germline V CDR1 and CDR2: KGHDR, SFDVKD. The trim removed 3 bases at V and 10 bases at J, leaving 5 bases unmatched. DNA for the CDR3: TGTGCCACCAGTGATGCGGGGGAAAACGAGCAGTTCTTC. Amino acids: CATSDAGENEQFF.

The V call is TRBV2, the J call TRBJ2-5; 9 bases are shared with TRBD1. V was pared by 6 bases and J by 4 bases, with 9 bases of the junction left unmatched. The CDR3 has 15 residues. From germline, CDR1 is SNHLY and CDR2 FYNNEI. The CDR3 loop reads CASRDLTGGGETQYF. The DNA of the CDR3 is TGTGCCAGCAGGGACCTGACAGGGGGAGGAGAGACCCAGTACTTC.

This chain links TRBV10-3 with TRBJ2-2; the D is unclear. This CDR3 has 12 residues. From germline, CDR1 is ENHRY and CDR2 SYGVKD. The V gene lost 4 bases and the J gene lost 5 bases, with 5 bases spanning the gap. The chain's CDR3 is CAISAGTGELFF. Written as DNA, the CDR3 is TGTGCCATCAGTGCCGGGACCGGGGAGCTGTTTTTT.

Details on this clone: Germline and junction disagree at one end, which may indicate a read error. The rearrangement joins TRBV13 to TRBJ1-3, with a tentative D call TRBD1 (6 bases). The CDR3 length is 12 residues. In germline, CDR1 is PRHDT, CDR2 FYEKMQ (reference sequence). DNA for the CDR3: TGTGCCAGCAGCTCACAGGGAACCACCATATATTTT. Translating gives CASSSQGTTIYF.